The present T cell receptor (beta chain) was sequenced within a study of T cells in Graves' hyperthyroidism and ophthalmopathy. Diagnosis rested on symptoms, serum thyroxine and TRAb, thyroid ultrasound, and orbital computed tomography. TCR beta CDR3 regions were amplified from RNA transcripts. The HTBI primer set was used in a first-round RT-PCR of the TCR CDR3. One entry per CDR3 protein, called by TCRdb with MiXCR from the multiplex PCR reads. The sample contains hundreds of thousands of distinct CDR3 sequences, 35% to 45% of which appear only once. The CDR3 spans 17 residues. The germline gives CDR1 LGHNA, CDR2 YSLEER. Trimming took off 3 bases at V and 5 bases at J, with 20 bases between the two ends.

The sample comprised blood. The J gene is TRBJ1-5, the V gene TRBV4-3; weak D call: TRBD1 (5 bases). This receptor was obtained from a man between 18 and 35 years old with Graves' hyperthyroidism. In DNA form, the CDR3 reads TGCGCCAGCAGCCACAACCTTAGGCGGGACCGAGATCAGCCCCAGCATTTT. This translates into CASSHNLRRDRDQPQHF.